These 7 T cell receptor beta chains were sequenced from one sample in a study of shared clonotypes between healthy human individuals. Produced via immunoSEQ multiplex PCR; TCRdb's table is partial and in-frame only. Among about 820,000 clones, 80% to 95% were seen once, and the ten largest hold around 24%. CD8 cells classed as naive were CD45RO-negative and positively selected for CCR7, excluding terminally differentiated effector memory CD45RA+ cells. The specimen sequenced was naive CD8+ T cells sorted from blood. These receptors were taken from a man aged 25 to 45 in good health.

The V gene is TRBV6-5, the J gene TRBJ1-3; D ambiguous. From germline, CDR1 is MNHEY and CDR2 SVGAGI. Trimming took 6 bases from V and 0 from J, leaving 9 bases between them. The CDR3 consists of 14 residues. CDR3 in DNA: TGTGCCAGCAGCCACGGAAGCTCTGGAAACACCATATATTTT. Its translation: CASSHGSSGNTIYF.

The V gene is TRBV7-9, the J gene TRBJ2-7; a weak D match, TRBD1 (5 bases). Deletions cut 6 bases from V and 0 bases from J, with 9 bases between. The V gene's germline CDR1 is SEHNR and CDR2 FQNEAQ (reference sequence). This CDR3 is built from 13 residues. The CDR3 protein is CASRGPGSYEQYF. In nucleotides, the CDR3 is TGTGCCAGCAGGGGGCCCGGCTCCTACGAGCAGTACTTC.

The J gene is TRBJ2-3, the V gene TRBV29-1, with D possibly TRBD2 on 5 matching bases. Trimming took 5 bases from V and 1 from J, leaving 13 bases between them. Germline CDR1 is SQVTM and CDR2 is ANQGSEA. This CDR3 contains 14 residues. This CDR3 reads CSVFSARGTDTQYF. CDR3 nucleotides: TGCAGCGTTTTTAGCGCCCGAGGCACAGATACGCAGTATTTT.

This chain uses TRBV28 with TRBJ2-7; the D gene is possibly TRBD1 (5 bases). There are 13 residues in the CDR3. The V gene's germline CDR1 is MDHEN and CDR2 SYDVKM. The V gene lost 4 bases and the J gene lost 7 bases, with 14 bases spanning the gap. The DNA for the CDR3 is TGTGCCAGCAGTTCCGGACATCTCTGGGAGCAGTACTTC. Translating gives CASSSGHLWEQYF.

Only one count was recorded for this clone. The V gene is TRBV11-2, the J gene TRBJ1-1; 9 bases are a match to TRBD1. Germline lookup yields CDR1 SGHAT and CDR2 FQNNGV. J gave up 7 bases and V 1 base, and 10 bases lay outside the gene matches. The CDR3 length is 16 residues. The CDR3 DNA follows: TGTGCCAGCAGCTTAGGGGACAGGGAGTATGTAGATGAAGCTTTCTTT. Amino acids: CASSLGDREYVDEAFF.

The genes are TRBV27 and TRBJ2-7; 7 bases map to TRBD1. Trimming at V came to 3 bases and at J to 2 bases, leaving 4 bases not matched to a gene. This CDR3 comprises 14 residues. Germline V CDR1 and CDR2: MNHEY, SMNVEV (reference sequence). The CDR3 sequence: CASSFGQATYEQYF. Here the CDR3 DNA reads TGTGCCAGCAGTTTCGGACAGGCAACCTACGAGCAGTACTTC.

The chain links TRBV7-9 to TRBJ2-1, with D unclear. V was trimmed by 5 bases and J by 5 bases, leaving 10 bases between them. This CDR3 contains 13 residues. Germline CDR1 is SEHNR and CDR2 is FQNEAQ (reference sequence). The CDR3 bases are TGTGCCAGCAGCCCGCCCCTGGACAATGAGCAGTTCTTC. Translated: CASSPPLDNEQFF. Using reference TRBV7-9 and TRBJ2-1 for the parts outside the CDR3, the full variable domain is DTGVSQNPRHKITKRGQNVTFRCDPISEHNRLYWYRQTLGQGPEFLTYFQNEAQLEKSRLLSDRFSAERPKGSFSTLEIQRTEQGDSAMYLCASSPPLDNEQFFGPGTRLTVL.